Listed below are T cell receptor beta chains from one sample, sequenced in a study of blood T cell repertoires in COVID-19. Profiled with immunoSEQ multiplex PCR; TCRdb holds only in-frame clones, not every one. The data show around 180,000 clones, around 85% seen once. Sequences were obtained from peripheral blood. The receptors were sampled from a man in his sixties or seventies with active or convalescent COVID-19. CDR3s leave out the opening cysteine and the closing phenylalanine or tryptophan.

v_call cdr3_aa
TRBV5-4 ASSPTPGQGSPYEQY
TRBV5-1 ASSLGAGEQPQH
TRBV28 ASRGRDRGIYGYT
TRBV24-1 ATSDPFLAAAGELF
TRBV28 ASSFHSLYRGRGSYNEQF
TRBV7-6 ASSRKTGGGANEKLF
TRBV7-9 ASSRSNRASGANVLT
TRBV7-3 ASSFTSGRLGEQF
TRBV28 ASSSTGFGSGNTIY
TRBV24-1 ATGAPGTDTQY
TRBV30 AWSVPGNSPLH
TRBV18 ASSPSDRRQETQY
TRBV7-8 ASSLFGTSGSYEQY
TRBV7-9 ASSRRAGLDSGGYT
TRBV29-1 SVLWGTSGAFYNEQF
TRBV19 ASSPSGGRETGELF
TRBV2 ASRPGQGYQPQH
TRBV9 ASSERGAGDYGYT
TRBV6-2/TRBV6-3 ASNPRGGSYNSPLH
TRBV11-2 ASSLRLAGYEQF
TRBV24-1 ATSDGQSSTDTQY
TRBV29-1 SGGGTALNTEAF
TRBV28 ASSRQGTYGYT
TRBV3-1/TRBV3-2 ASSQYGTSGGGQETQY
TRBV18 ASSPLAATNEKLF
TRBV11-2 ASSLDLNSWAPLH
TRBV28 AIRSVAGLRETQY
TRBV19 ASSKGDRGDYGYT
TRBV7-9 ASSADRGFYNEQF
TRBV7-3 ASSLSAGSDEQF
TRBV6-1 ASSETGITEAF